This T cell receptor beta chain was found in a study of cytomegalovirus exposure and HLA in healthy donors. Study observations and caveats: A later analysis, which compared TCR beta chains of equal frequency, found the HLA-associated ones more clonally expanded. CMV serostatus was the sole immune exposure information available. Listed as cytomegalovirus-associated were over 150 TCR beta chains. Some V segments (TRBV6-2 and TRBV6-3 among them) were excluded as indistinguishable.

Germline CDR1 and CDR2: SEHNR and FQNEAQ (reference sequence). The CDR3 covers 11 residues. V was trimmed by 3 bases and J by 6 bases, leaving 6 bases between them. A note on this clone: Its antigen remains unknown.

60 Vbeta and 13 Jbeta primers were used in PCR. TCRdb's table, derived via immunoSEQ multiplex PCR, lists solely in-frame clones and lacks some. The sample has about 190,000 clones; more than 65% are singletons. V is TRBV7-9 and J is TRBJ2-7; D remains ambiguous. The source material was PBMCs. The receptor comes from a woman in her twenties or thirties in good health and CMV-seropositive. The CDR3 DNA reads TGTGCCAGCAGCTTCACTCTCGAGCAGTACTTC. It is translated as CASSFTLEQYF. The entire variable domain, with the rest obtained from reference TRBV7-9 and TRBJ2-7, is as follows: DTGVSQNPRHKITKRGQNVTFRCDPISEHNRLYWYRQTLGQGPEFLTYFQNEAQLEKSRLLSDRFSAERPKGSFSTLEIQRTEQGDSAMYLCASSFTLEQYFGPGTRLTVT.